Included here is one TCR beta chain sequence, with context. Produced via immunoSEQ multiplex PCR; TCRdb's table is partial and in-frame only. Of 110,000 to 150,000 clones listed, approximately 90% were seen once; the top ten hold around 10%. This entry belongs to a study of blood T cell repertoires in COVID-19. The overall study: The cDNA or gDNA used as material had been derived from T cells, B-cell-depleted T cells, or PBMCs.

The CDR3 spans 12 residues. Trimming stripped 5 bases from V and 10 bases from J, with 15 bases between. Germline CDR1 reads SGHDT; CDR2 reads YYEEEE. Material for sequencing was peripheral blood. The sequence was obtained from a woman older than 75 with acute or convalescent COVID-19. The V and J genes are TRBV5-6 and TRBJ1-1; no clear D gene. CDR3 loop: CASSQRRVTAFF. The CDR3, as DNA: TGTGCCAGCAGTCAGCGACGGGTTACAGCTTTCTTT.